Listed below are T cell receptor beta chains from one sample, sequenced in a study of cytomegalovirus exposure and HLA in healthy donors. Only in-frame clones appear in the TCRdb table, and some are missing; sequencing was by immunoSEQ multiplex PCR. Among about 110,000 clones listed, around 75% were seen once. Input material: PBMCs. These receptors originate from a man between 25 and 39 years old in good health and CMV-seronegative. Each CDR3 is given with its conserved first and last residue. Fields, in order: CDR3 DNA, CDR3 protein, D gene, V gene, J gene, clone size. A D gene is named only where the DNA matches it firmly. Some rows mark clone size as missing; the rest say once, few, many or name a class of expanded clone.

CDR3nt: TGTGCCAGCAGCAGGGGCCCAAGCACAGATACGCAGTATTTT
CDR3aa: CASSRGPSTDTQYF
d_gene: NA
v_gene: TRBV2
j_gene: TRBJ2-3
abundance: NA

CDR3nt: TGTGCCAGCAGTTTTTCTCTAGCGGGGGCAAGAGGGACCCAGTACTTC
CDR3aa: CASSFSLAGARGTQYF
d_gene: TRBD2
v_gene: TRBV27
j_gene: TRBJ2-5
abundance: NA

CDR3nt: TGTGCCAGCAGTGGAGCGAGGGACTCGTTGGACAATGAGCAGTTCTTC
CDR3aa: CASSGARDSLDNEQFF
d_gene: NA
v_gene: TRBV6-1
j_gene: TRBJ2-1
abundance: NA

CDR3nt: TGTGCCAGCAGCCAAGCGACTACCGGGGAGCTGTTTTTT
CDR3aa: CASSQATTGELFF
d_gene: NA
v_gene: TRBV4-2
j_gene: TRBJ2-2
abundance: NA

CDR3nt: TGTGCCAGCTCACCAGGGGACAGCAACAATGAGCAGTTCTTC
CDR3aa: CASSPGDSNNEQFF
d_gene: TRBD1
v_gene: TRBV18
j_gene: TRBJ2-1
abundance: NA

CDR3nt: TGTGCCAGCAGCTTATATGGGACACATTACAATGAGCAGTTCTTC
CDR3aa: CASSLYGTHYNEQFF
d_gene: NA
v_gene: TRBV11-3
j_gene: TRBJ2-1
abundance: NA

CDR3nt: TGTGCCAGCAGCCCCCGGACTAGCGCGAACACCGGGGAGCTGTTTTTT
CDR3aa: CASSPRTSANTGELFF
d_gene: NA
v_gene: TRBV21-1
j_gene: TRBJ2-2
abundance: NA

CDR3nt: TGTGCCAGCAGACAGGGGAAACGCTACGAGCAGTACTTC
CDR3aa: CASRQGKRYEQYF
d_gene: TRBD1
v_gene: TRBV25-1
j_gene: TRBJ2-7
abundance: NA

CDR3nt: TGTGCCAGCAGCTTAGTATTGGAGACCCAGTACTTC
CDR3aa: CASSLVLETQYF
d_gene: NA
v_gene: TRBV7-2
j_gene: TRBJ2-5
abundance: NA

CDR3nt: TGTGCCGGTGGTCGAGGGCCCACCTACGAGCAGTACTTC
CDR3aa: CAGGRGPTYEQYF
d_gene: NA
v_gene: TRBV30
j_gene: TRBJ2-7
abundance: NA

CDR3nt: TGCGCCAGCAGCCAAGATCAAGTCGGTAACTATGGCTACACCTTC
CDR3aa: CASSQDQVGNYGYTF
d_gene: NA
v_gene: TRBV4-3
j_gene: TRBJ1-2
abundance: NA

CDR3nt: TGTGCCAGCAGCCCGGACAGGGGCGCCTACAATGAGCAGTTCTTC
CDR3aa: CASSPDRGAYNEQFF
d_gene: TRBD1
v_gene: TRBV6-1
j_gene: TRBJ2-1
abundance: few

CDR3nt: TGTGCCAGCAGCCAACCGAGTGAGGAGGCTTTTGGTAGGACCGGGGAGCTGTTTTTT
CDR3aa: CASSQPSEEAFGRTGELFF
d_gene: NA
v_gene: TRBV7-2
j_gene: TRBJ2-2
abundance: few

CDR3nt: TGTGCCTGGAGTGGGACAGGGAGAGGCGAGCAGTACTTC
CDR3aa: CAWSGTGRGEQYF
d_gene: TRBD1
v_gene: TRBV30
j_gene: TRBJ2-7
abundance: NA

CDR3nt: TGTGCCATCAGTGATTCTCGGGGGATTGGGGCCAACGTCCTGACTTTC
CDR3aa: CAISDSRGIGANVLTF
d_gene: NA
v_gene: TRBV10-3
j_gene: TRBJ2-6
abundance: few

CDR3nt: TGTGCCAGCAGTGAGTGGGGACTTAACAACTACGAGCAGTACTTC
CDR3aa: CASSEWGLNNYEQYF
d_gene: NA
v_gene: TRBV2
j_gene: TRBJ2-7
abundance: few

CDR3nt: TGCGCCAGCAGCCAAGAGAAGAGGGTCTCGCGATCCTCCTACGAGCAGTACTTC
CDR3aa: CASSQEKRVSRSSYEQYF
d_gene: NA
v_gene: TRBV4-1
j_gene: TRBJ2-7
abundance: NA

CDR3nt: TGTGCCAGCAGCCCCAGGGACACCAACTACGAGCAGTACTTC
CDR3aa: CASSPRDTNYEQYF
d_gene: NA
v_gene: TRBV7-9
j_gene: TRBJ2-7
abundance: NA

CDR3nt: TGTGCCAGCAGCTTAGATCGCGGCGGGAACTACGAGCAGTACTTC
CDR3aa: CASSLDRGGNYEQYF
d_gene: NA
v_gene: TRBV11-2
j_gene: TRBJ2-7
abundance: NA

CDR3nt: TGTGCCAGCAGCTTAACGGGTCGAGGAGAGACCCAGTACTTC
CDR3aa: CASSLTGRGETQYF
d_gene: NA
v_gene: TRBV7-3
j_gene: TRBJ2-5
abundance: NA

CDR3nt: TGTGCCAGCAGTTACACCCTGACAGGGGGCAACTACGAGCAGTACTTC
CDR3aa: CASSYTLTGGNYEQYF
d_gene: TRBD1
v_gene: TRBV6-5
j_gene: TRBJ2-7
abundance: NA

CDR3nt: TGTGCCAGCAGTCCGACAGCCCAGAGAGCTTTCTTT
CDR3aa: CASSPTAQRAFF
d_gene: NA
v_gene: TRBV6-5
j_gene: TRBJ1-1
abundance: NA

CDR3nt: TGTGCCAGCAGTTACCAGCTGGACAGCCAAGAGACCCAGTACTTC
CDR3aa: CASSYQLDSQETQYF
d_gene: NA
v_gene: TRBV6-5
j_gene: TRBJ2-5
abundance: NA

CDR3nt: TGTGCCAGCAGCCCCCCTACGTGGGCAGGGGGAGGTGGCTACACCTTC
CDR3aa: CASSPPTWAGGGGYTF
d_gene: TRBD1
v_gene: TRBV7-2
j_gene: TRBJ1-2
abundance: NA

CDR3nt: TGCGCCAGCAGCCAAGATCCCGCGCCCGTAGTGTTT
CDR3aa: CASSQDPAPVVF
d_gene: NA
v_gene: TRBV4-1
j_gene: TRBJ1-4
abundance: few

CDR3nt: TGTGCCAGCGGACTAGCGGGAAATGAGCAGTTCTTC
CDR3aa: CASGLAGNEQFF
d_gene: TRBD2
v_gene: TRBV27
j_gene: TRBJ2-1
abundance: NA

CDR3nt: TGTGCCAGCAGTGAATCAGGGCGACAAGAGACCCAGTACTTC
CDR3aa: CASSESGRQETQYF
d_gene: NA
v_gene: TRBV6-1
j_gene: TRBJ2-5
abundance: NA

CDR3nt: TGCGCCAGCAGCCAAGATGGCAGGTCGAACACCTTC
CDR3aa: CASSQDGRSNTF
d_gene: NA
v_gene: TRBV4-3
j_gene: TRBJ1-2
abundance: few

CDR3nt: TGTGCCAGTAGTATCCAGGACAGCAGACCGATCAACACTGAAGCTTTCTTT
CDR3aa: CASSIQDSRPINTEAFF
d_gene: NA
v_gene: TRBV19
j_gene: TRBJ1-1
abundance: NA

CDR3nt: TGTGCCAGCAGGCAAACAGGGGGCAATGGCTACACCTTC
CDR3aa: CASRQTGGNGYTF
d_gene: TRBD1
v_gene: TRBV5-4
j_gene: TRBJ1-2
abundance: NA

CDR3nt: TGTGCCAGCAGTACGGGACTAGCGGTCACAGATACGCAGTATTTT
CDR3aa: CASSTGLAVTDTQYF
d_gene: TRBD2
v_gene: TRBV6-6
j_gene: TRBJ2-3
abundance: NA